The clone carrying this T cell receptor beta chain was found a few times. The target antigen is unknown. The CDR3 sequence is 15 residues long. V shed 7 bases, J shed 1 base, and the junction held 9 bases outside the gene matches. CDR1 is SEHNR and CDR2 is FQNEAQ in the germline V gene (reference sequence). This sample stems from a study of T-cell memory formation after mild COVID-19. Overall study findings and caveats: Contracting CD4+ clones were located mainly in CM and EM, and CD8+ clones in EMRA. The SARS-CoV-2 specificity of second-wave clones reaching peak at day 37 remained unverified.

TCRdb re-called the 5' RACE reads through MiXCR, storing one row per CDR3 protein. The table lists hundreds of thousands of distinct CDR3 sequences, approximately 19% of them singletons. This chain connects TRBV7-9 to TRBJ1-1; 7 nucleotides line up with TRBD1. The TCR was taken from an adult woman who had mild COVID-19 (a few samples of this study predate the infection). Cell type and time point are not known. The sample consisted of PBMCs or a T cell subset sorted from them (not recorded which). The CDR3 region has the DNA TGTGCCAGCACCAAAACGACAGGGAAGAACACTGAAGCTTTCTTT. It yields the protein CASTKTTGKNTEAFF.